This is a list of T cell receptor beta chains from one sample in a study of cytomegalovirus exposure and HLA in healthy donors. Profiling relied on immunoSEQ multiplex PCR, and the TCRdb table lists in-frame clones only, not all of them. The top ten clones hold around an eighth of a sample with about 150,000 clones, around 80% of them seen once. The specimen was PBMCs. These TCRs come from a man in his forties in good health and CMV-seropositive. Both conserved end residues are part of each CDR3. A D gene is named only where the DNA matches it firmly.

j_gene | v_gene | d_gene | CDR3nt | CDR3aa
TRBJ2-1 | TRBV7-3 | TRBD2 | TGTGCCAGCAGTCCTGGACTAGCGGGAGTGAATGAGCAGTTCTTC | CASSPGLAGVNEQFF
TRBJ1-5 | TRBV27 | NA | TGTGCCACCTCTAGGGGAAGCAATCAGCCCCAGCATTTT | CATSRGSNQPQHF
TRBJ2-1 | TRBV5-1 | TRBD1 | TGCGCCAGCAGCCCTTCGACAGGGGGGGTCAATGAGCAGTTCTTC | CASSPSTGGVNEQFF
TRBJ2-7 | TRBV7-7 | NA | TGTGCCAGCAGCCAGGGACAAACCTACGAGCAGTACTTC | CASSQGQTYEQYF
TRBJ2-2 | TRBV13 | NA | TGTGCCAGCAGCTCCGCGGGTCTCGGGGAGCTGTTTTTT | CASSSAGLGELFF
TRBJ2-2 | TRBV19 | NA | TGTGCCAGTAGTATAGATCGCGCCCCAGGGGCCGGGGAGCTGTTTTTT | CASSIDRAPGAGELFF
TRBJ2-1 | TRBV2 | TRBD2 | TGTGCCAGCAGTGAAGGGGTCGGACTAGCCGACCCCAATGAGCAGTTCTTC | CASSEGVGLADPNEQFF
TRBJ1-2 | TRBV4-2 | TRBD1 | TGTGCCAGCAGCCAAGCAAGGGCAGGGGGCTTGCTCTATGGCTACACCTTC | CASSQARAGGLLYGYTF
TRBJ1-5 | TRBV7-2 | NA | TGTGCCAGCAGCTTAGGGTTCGAGGGTCCCTCAACCCAGCATTTT | CASSLGFEGPSTQHF
TRBJ2-1 | TRBV7-2 | TRBD2 | TGTGCCAGCAGCGCCACGGGAGGGCCTTACGATGAGCAGTTCTTC | CASSATGGPYDEQFF
TRBJ2-7 | TRBV10-1 | TRBD2 | TGCGCCAGCAGCCCAGATGGGGGGACTAGCGGGATCTACGAGCAGTACTTC | CASSPDGGTSGIYEQYF
TRBJ1-5 | TRBV30 | TRBD1 | TGTGCCTGGAAAGGGGGCCCCAATCAGCCCCAGCATTTT | CAWKGGPNQPQHF
TRBJ2-7 | TRBV4-3 | NA | TGCGCCAGCAGCCAAGATGAAGGGGCCGGCTACGAGCAGTACTTC | CASSQDEGAGYEQYF
TRBJ1-1 | TRBV4-1 | NA | TGCGCCAGCAGCCAGGGCGATCGTTGGGGACTGGCTTTCTTT | CASSQGDRWGLAFF
TRBJ2-1 | TRBV10-3 | NA | TGTGCCATCAGTGAATTCGGGACTCTCTCCTACAATGAGCAGTTCTTC | CAISEFGTLSYNEQFF
TRBJ1-5 | TRBV10-3 | NA | TGTGCCGTCCGTGACAGACTGGATCAGCCCCAGCATTTT | CAVRDRLDQPQHF
TRBJ1-4 | TRBV2 | TRBD1 | TGTGCCAGCAGAGGGGGCCATGAAAAACTGTTTTTT | CASRGGHEKLFF
TRBJ1-1 | TRBV19 | NA | TGTGCCAGTAGTATTCGGGGGGGTTTGAACACTGAAGCTTTCTTT | CASSIRGGLNTEAFF
TRBJ2-5 | TRBV19 | NA | TGTGCCAGTCGAAGGGGACAGGCCAGCGGGAAAGAGACCCAGTACTTC | CASRRGQASGKETQYF
TRBJ2-3 | TRBV9 | NA | TGTGCCAGCAGCGGAGCGCTTTACACAGATACGCAGTATTTT | CASSGALYTDTQYF